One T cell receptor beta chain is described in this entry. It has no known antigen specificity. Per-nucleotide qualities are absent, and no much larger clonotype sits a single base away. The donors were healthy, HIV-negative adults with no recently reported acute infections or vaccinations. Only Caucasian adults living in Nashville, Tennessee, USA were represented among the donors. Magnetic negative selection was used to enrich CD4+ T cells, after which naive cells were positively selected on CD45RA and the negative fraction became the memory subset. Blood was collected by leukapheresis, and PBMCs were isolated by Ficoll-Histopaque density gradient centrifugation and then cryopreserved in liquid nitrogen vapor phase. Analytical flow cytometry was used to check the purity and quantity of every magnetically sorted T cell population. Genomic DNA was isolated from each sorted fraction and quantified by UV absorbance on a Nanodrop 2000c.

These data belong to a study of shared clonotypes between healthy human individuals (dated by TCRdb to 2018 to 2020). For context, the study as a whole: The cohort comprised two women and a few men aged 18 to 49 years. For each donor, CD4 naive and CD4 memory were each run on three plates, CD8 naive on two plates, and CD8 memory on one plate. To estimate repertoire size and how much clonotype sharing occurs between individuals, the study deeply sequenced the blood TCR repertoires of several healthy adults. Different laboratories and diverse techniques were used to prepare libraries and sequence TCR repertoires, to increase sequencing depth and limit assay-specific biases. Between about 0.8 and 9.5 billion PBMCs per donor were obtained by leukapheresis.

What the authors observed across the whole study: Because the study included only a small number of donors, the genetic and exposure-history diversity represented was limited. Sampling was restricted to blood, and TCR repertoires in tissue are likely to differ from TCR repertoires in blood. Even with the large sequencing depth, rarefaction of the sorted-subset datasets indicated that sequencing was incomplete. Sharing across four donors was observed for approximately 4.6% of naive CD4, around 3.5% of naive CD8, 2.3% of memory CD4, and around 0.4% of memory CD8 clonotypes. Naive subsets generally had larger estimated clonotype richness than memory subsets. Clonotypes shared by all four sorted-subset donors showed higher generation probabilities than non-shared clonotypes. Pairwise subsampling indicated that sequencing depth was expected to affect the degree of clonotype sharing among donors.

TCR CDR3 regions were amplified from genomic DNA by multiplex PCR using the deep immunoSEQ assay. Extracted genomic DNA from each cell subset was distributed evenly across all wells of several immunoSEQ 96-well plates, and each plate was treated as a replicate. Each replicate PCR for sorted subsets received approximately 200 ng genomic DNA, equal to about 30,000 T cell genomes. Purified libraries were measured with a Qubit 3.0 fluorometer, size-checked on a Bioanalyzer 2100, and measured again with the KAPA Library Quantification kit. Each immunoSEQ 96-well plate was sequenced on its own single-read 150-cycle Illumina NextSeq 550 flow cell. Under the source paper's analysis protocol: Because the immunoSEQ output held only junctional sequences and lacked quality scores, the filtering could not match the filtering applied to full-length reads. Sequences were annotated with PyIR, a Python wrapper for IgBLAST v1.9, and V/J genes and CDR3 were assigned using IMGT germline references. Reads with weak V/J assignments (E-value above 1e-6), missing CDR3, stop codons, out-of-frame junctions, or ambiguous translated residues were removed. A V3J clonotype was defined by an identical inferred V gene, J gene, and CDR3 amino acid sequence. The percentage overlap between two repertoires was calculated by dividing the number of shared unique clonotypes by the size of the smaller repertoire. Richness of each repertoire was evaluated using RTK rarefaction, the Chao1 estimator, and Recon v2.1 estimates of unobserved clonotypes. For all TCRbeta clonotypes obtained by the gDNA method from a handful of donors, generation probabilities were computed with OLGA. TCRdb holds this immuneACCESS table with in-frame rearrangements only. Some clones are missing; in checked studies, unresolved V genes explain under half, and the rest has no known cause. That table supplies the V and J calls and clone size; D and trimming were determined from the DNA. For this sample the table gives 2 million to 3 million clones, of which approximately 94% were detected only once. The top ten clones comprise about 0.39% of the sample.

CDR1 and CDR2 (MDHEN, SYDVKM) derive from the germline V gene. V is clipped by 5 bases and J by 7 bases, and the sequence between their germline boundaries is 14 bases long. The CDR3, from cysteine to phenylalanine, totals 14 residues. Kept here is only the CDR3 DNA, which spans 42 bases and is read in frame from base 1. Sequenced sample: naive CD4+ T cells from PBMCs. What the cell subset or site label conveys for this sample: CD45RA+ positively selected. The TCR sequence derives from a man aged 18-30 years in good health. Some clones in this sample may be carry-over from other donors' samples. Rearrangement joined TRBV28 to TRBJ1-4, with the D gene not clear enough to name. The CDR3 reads CASSPPGPVEKLFF. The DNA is TGTGCCAGCAGTCCCCCCGGGCCAGTTGAAAAACTGTTTTTT.